These 3 T cell receptor beta chains were sequenced from one sample in a study of quantifying T cell responses using KT2 cells. Study information: cDNA was made from DNase-treated RNA using alpha and beta constant primers.

The cDNA 3' end received a ligated oligonucleotide with a UMI. An equimolar mix of RC1.1 and RC1.2 primed the beta chain across TRBC1 and TRBC2. TCRdb reprocessed the UMI-ligation and nested PCR reads with MiXCR, giving one entry per CDR3 protein. Here the sample spans over 35,000 distinct CDR3 sequences, about 17% being singletons. Sequencing was carried out using PBMCs spiked with cells of the T cell clone KT2. Receptors originate from a human donor.

The rearrangement links TRBV6-2 or TRBV6-3 to TRBJ1-1, with unresolved D. V was cut by 10 bases and J by 3 bases, with 12 bases left in between. Per germline, CDR1 MNHEY and CDR2 SVGEGT. The CDR3 extends over 12 amino acids. The DNA of the CDR3 is TGTGCCACCAGACAACCCCACACTGAAGCTTTCTTT. Protein: CATRQPHTEAFF.

This clonotype was seen ten or more times. This rearrangement joins TRBV12-3 or TRBV12-4 to TRBJ2-5; TRBD1 aligns across 9 bases. CDR3 length: 15 residues. Trimming cost V 5 bases and J 4 bases; bases outside gene matches: 8. The CDR3 reads CASSNRDRVRETQYF. CDR3 sequence (DNA): TGTGCCAGCAGTAACCGGGACAGGGTGAGAGAGACCCAGTACTTC.

This clonotype was seen a few times. The rearrangement joins TRBV5-4 to TRBJ2-5; TRBD2 is a possible D gene (5 bases). The CDR3 is 14 amino acids. Per the germline V gene, CDR1 is SGHNT and CDR2 is YYREEE (reference sequence). Deletions cut 1 base from V and 7 bases from J, with 14 bases between. CDR3 coding DNA: TGTGCCAGCAGCTTGAAGACGGCCGGAGGGACCCAGTACTTC. Translating it yields CASSLKTAGGTQYF.